This is a list of T cell receptor beta chains from one sample in a study of blood T cell repertoires in COVID-19. Method: immunoSEQ multiplex PCR; TCRdb's copy keeps in-frame clones and lacks some. The sample includes approximately 100,000 clones, about 88% of them seen just once. Sequencing was performed on peripheral blood. Receptors originate from a human donor in a cohort sampled during active COVID-19. Each CDR3 is given with its conserved first and last residue. Fields, in order: V gene, J gene, CDR3 protein.

v_call: TRBV19; j_call: TRBJ1-4; cdr3_aa: CASHRGLTNEKLFF
v_call: TRBV7-6; j_call: TRBJ2-7; cdr3_aa: CASATDSNYEQYF
v_call: TRBV28; j_call: TRBJ2-7; cdr3_aa: CASTNRADYEQYF
v_call: TRBV4-2; j_call: TRBJ2-3; cdr3_aa: CASSQDEPPTDTQYF
v_call: TRBV11-2; j_call: TRBJ2-7; cdr3_aa: CASSLGRAYEQYF
v_call: TRBV5-6; j_call: TRBJ2-3; cdr3_aa: CASSRVGASDTQYF
v_call: TRBV6-5; j_call: TRBJ1-1; cdr3_aa: CASPQGNTEAFF
v_call: TRBV9; j_call: TRBJ2-1; cdr3_aa: CASSAQSGSGSYNEQFF
v_call: TRBV21-1; j_call: TRBJ1-5; cdr3_aa: CASSTQFGTGLRVSNQPQHF
v_call: TRBV2; j_call: TRBJ2-7; cdr3_aa: CASSLAGGPGHEQYF
v_call: TRBV7-3; j_call: TRBJ1-2; cdr3_aa: CASSRLPGSDYGYTF
v_call: TRBV30; j_call: TRBJ2-5; cdr3_aa: CAVEYYGRAGETQYF
v_call: TRBV19; j_call: TRBJ2-1; cdr3_aa: CASIGSTANAYNEQFF
v_call: TRBV7-6; j_call: TRBJ1-1; cdr3_aa: CASSWSGGEAFF
v_call: TRBV4-3; j_call: TRBJ2-3; cdr3_aa: CASSQDPQGLGTDTQYF
v_call: TRBV19; j_call: TRBJ2-7; cdr3_aa: CASSSRGTETPYEQYF